This T cell receptor beta chain was identified in a study of CD4 and CD8 cells across lung adenocarcinoma regions. TCRdb fed the PCR reads into MiXCR, producing one record per CDR3 protein. The table has tens of thousands of distinct CDR3 sequences, about 54% seen once. This clonotype was counted a few times. Trimming took 2 bases from V and 6 from J, leaving 14 bases between them. This CDR3 has 15 amino acids. Per the germline V gene, CDR1 is MNHEY and CDR2 is SMNVEV (reference sequence). The patients had localized lung adenocarcinoma, a non-small cell subtype. The TCR comes from a female donor with lung adenocarcinoma. The CD4 and CD8 labels of this study may be unreliable. The sample taken for sequencing was CD8+ T cells from the center of a lung tumor. The chain uses TRBV27 and TRBJ2-1, with D possibly matching TRBD2 (5 bases). CDR3 nucleotides: TGTGCCAGCAGTTTACGAGGGCCGCTACGCAATGAGCAGTTCTTC. Translating gives CASSLRGPLRNEQFF.